The sequence of this T cell receptor (beta chain) was determined in a study of blood T cell repertoires in COVID-19 (TCRdb year 2020). As for the study more broadly: The collaborator samples originated in the United States, Italy and Spain and spanned the acute and convalescent phases of COVID-19. The material from the prospective study consisted of cDNA or gDNA derived from T cells, B-cell-depleted T cells, or PBMCs. The dataset comprised deeply sampled blood TCRbeta repertoires from subjects exposed to, actively infected with, or recovered from COVID-19. The repertoires were released in a freely available public database meant as a resource for research on the immune response to SARS-CoV-2. The samples were drawn from the first 160 participants of the ongoing ImmuneRACE study and from roughly 1,300 subjects provided by 6 global collaborators. A de-identified subject ID, COVID-19 status, age in years and sex were almost always included in the sample metadata. Where available, HLA class I and class II types were obtained from metadata supplied by the sample provider rather than from assay-based typing. Overall study results and their limits: How much clinical and demographic metadata was included differed by source and by participant, and the metadata was provided uncurated.

TCRbeta CDR3 regions were amplified from genomic DNA using the immunoSEQ Assay, a bias-controlled multiplex PCR. The original methods were these. Nucleated cell counts per sample were estimated from amplification of reference gene primers within the assay. To quantify the absolute abundance of each unique TCRbeta CDR3 rearrangement, sequence reads were collapsed and filtered. Productive Simpson clonality was computed per sample as the square root of Simpson's diversity index over productive rearrangements. Imported from immuneACCESS, the table was reduced by TCRdb to in-frame sequences with V and J called. These copies leave out some clones; in studies compared against another copy, an unresolved V gene accounts for under half, and the cause of the remainder is not known. For V, J and clone size, that table is used; D and trimming come from the DNA. For this sample the table gives a few hundred thousand clones, of which 85% were detected only once. The ten largest make up about 3.6% of the sample.

Collaborating institutions collected whole blood in K2EDTA tubes following their own protocols. For TCRbeta analysis, collaborators shipped samples in one of three forms: frozen whole blood, isolated PBMCs, or DNA extracted from either of those sample types. On this clone itself: This clone's antigen is unknown. No much larger clone is present one base from it, and per-base qualities are unavailable.

The V end gives up 4 bases and the J end 7 bases, leaving 6 bases in the junction not matched to a gene. Sequences SEHNR (CDR1) and FQNEAQ (CDR2) are obtained from the germline V gene (reference sequence). Its CDR3 holds 14 amino acids, cysteine through phenylalanine. CDR3 DNA is the only sequence kept; it has 42 bases, read in frame from the first base. This chain is built from TRBV7-9 and TRBJ1-2, and 10 bases in between align with TRBD1. This TCR derives from a woman aged 18-29 years with acute or convalescent COVID-19. Sequencing input: peripheral blood. The DNA sequence reads TGTGCCAGCAGCTCGGACAGGGGGTACGGTGGCTACACCTTC. This yields the protein CASSSDRGYGGYTF.